These T cell receptor beta chains were read from a single sample in a study of blood T cells in healthy people across ages. TCRdb fed the 5' RACE reads into MiXCR, producing one record per CDR3 protein. The data show about 760,000 distinct CDR3 sequences, approximately 53% seen once. Source material: blood. Receptor source: a man aged 40-49 years in good health. The CDR3 runs from the conserved cysteine through the conserved F or W. D genes are given only for firm matches. Not all rows give a size; the values are once, few, many and, for expanded clones, a class.

>TRBD1|16|NA|TRBV10-2|TRBJ2-7
TGCGCCAGCAGTGAGAGTCGGGACAGGGGATCCTACGAGCAGTACTTC
CASSESRDRGSYEQYF
>NA|15|NA|TRBV4-2|TRBJ2-3
TGTGCCAGCAGCCAACCGGACACAGGGTCAGATACGCAGTATTTT
CASSQPDTGSDTQYF
>NA|13|NA|TRBV12-3/TRBV12-4|TRBJ1-2
TGTGCCAGCGGTTCATCGATTAACTATGGCTACACCTTC
CASGSSINYGYTF
>NA|16|NA|TRBV11-3|TRBJ2-7
TGTGCCAGCAGCTTAGTATGGCAGGAGAGCTCCTACGAGCAGTACTTC
CASSLVWQESSYEQYF
>NA|13|NA|TRBV3-1|TRBJ1-2
TGTGCCAGCAGCCAAGAATTGGATGGTGGCTACACCTTC
CASSQELDGGYTF
>TRBD2|13|few|TRBV27|TRBJ2-7
TGTGCCAGCAGTTTAAGGAGCGGGAGGGAGCAGTACTTC
CASSLRSGREQYF
>TRBD1|14|NA|TRBV6-5|TRBJ1-1
TGTGCCAGCTGCTCGGACAGGGTGAACACTGAAGCTTTCTTT
CASCSDRVNTEAFF
>NA|12|NA|TRBV24-1|TRBJ2-2
TGTGCCACCCTTGGGTTCACCGGGGAGCTGTTTTTT
CATLGFTGELFF
>NA|12|NA|TRBV6-5|TRBJ2-3
TGTGCCAGCAGTTCGTTCACAGGTACGCAGTATTTT
CASSSFTGTQYF
>TRBD2|15|NA|TRBV7-2|TRBJ2-1
TGTGCCAGCAACCCCGGCGGGGGTTTGATCAATGAGCAGTTCTTC
CASNPGGGLINEQFF
>NA|12|NA|TRBV29-1|TRBJ1-1
TGCAGCGTCCTCGCGGCGGGAAGCGAAGCTTTCTTT
CSVLAAGSEAFF
>TRBD2|15|NA|TRBV5-4|TRBJ2-1
TGTGCCAGCAGCTACCCCGGGACTAGTGGCAATGAGCAGTTCTTC
CASSYPGTSGNEQFF
>TRBD1|16|NA|TRBV5-1|TRBJ1-1
TGCGCCAGCAGTAGCGGCAGGGGGCTTGGGGACACTGAAGCTTTCTTT
CASSSGRGLGDTEAFF
>NA|15|NA|TRBV6-6|TRBJ2-3
TGTGCCAGCAGTTACGTGGCAGGGGGCACAGATACGCAGTATTTT
CASSYVAGGTDTQYF
>NA|14|NA|TRBV4-1|TRBJ2-7
TGCGCCAGCAGCCAACCCGGGATATCCAACGAGCAGTACTTC
CASSQPGISNEQYF
>NA|15|few|TRBV6-2/TRBV6-3|TRBJ2-3
TGTGCCAGCAGTCGCGAAGGAGCGTACACAGATACGCAGTATTTT
CASSREGAYTDTQYF
>NA|13|once|TRBV28|TRBJ2-1
TGTGCCACCTACAGCAGTCCCTACAATGAGCAGTTCTTC
CATYSSPYNEQFF
>NA|14|NA|TRBV5-6|TRBJ2-7
TGTGCCAGCAGCAACAGCGGAGCCAGCTACGAGCAGTACTTC
CASSNSGASYEQYF
>NA|16|NA|TRBV7-2|TRBJ2-4
TGTGCCAGCAGCGGATGGACTCTCGGCGACCCCGAAAACGCGTACTTC
CASSGWTLGDPENAYF
>NA|14|NA|TRBV3-1|TRBJ1-1
TGTGCCAGCAGCCTGAGCGCAGGGGTAACTGAAGCTTTCTTT
CASSLSAGVTEAFF
>NA|13|NA|TRBV6-6|TRBJ2-7
TGTGCCAGCAGTTACTCGATCACATACGAGCAGTACTTC
CASSYSITYEQYF
>NA|16|NA|TRBV10-3|TRBJ2-1
TGTGCCTGCGCCCAGGGGCGGGAGATCGTCTACAATGAGCAGTTCTTC
CACAQGREIVYNEQFF
>TRBD2|16|NA|TRBV7-9|TRBJ2-4
TGTGCCAGCAGCCCGTCCCCTATGGAGGCCGGGAGGGAGCAGTACTTC
CASSPSPMEAGREQYF
>NA|12|NA|TRBV12-3/TRBV12-4|TRBJ2-5
TGTGCCAGCAGCTCCGACCGGGACCCATCGTACTTC
CASSSDRDPSYF
>NA|12|few|TRBV28|TRBJ1-2
TGTGCCAGCAGTTTGGGAGATGCGGGCTACACCTTC
CASSLGDAGYTF
>NA|13|NA|TRBV2|TRBJ1-5
TGTGCCAGCAGTCGGGAAGGAACTCAGCCCCAGCATTTT
CASSREGTQPQHF
>NA|16|NA|TRBV7-2|TRBJ2-2
TGTGCCAGCAGCTCACGCGCAACAGGGAACACCGGGGAGCTGTTTTTT
CASSSRATGNTGELFF
>NA|14|NA|TRBV6-5|TRBJ2-1
TGTGCCAGCAACCACGGACGGATCTACAATGAGCAGTTCTTC
CASNHGRIYNEQFF
>TRBD2|14|NA|TRBV28|TRBJ2-5
TGTGCCAGCAGCGGGACTAGGAATTTAAAGACCCAGTACTTC
CASSGTRNLKTQYF
>TRBD1|13|NA|TRBV29-1|TRBJ2-7
TGCAGCGTGACCCGGGACAGGGGATCCGAGCAGTACTTC
CSVTRDRGSEQYF
>NA|14|NA|TRBV6-2/TRBV6-3|TRBJ2-1
TGTGCCAGCAGTTATGATTTGGCGGACAATGAGCAGTTCTTC
CASSYDLADNEQFF
>NA|14|NA|TRBV5-1|TRBJ2-5
TGCGCCAGCAGCGTCCAGGGGATCGCTGAGACCCAGTACTTC
CASSVQGIAETQYF
>NA|16|many|TRBV29-1|TRBJ2-3
TGCAGCGAACTCCACCCGCAGGGGAGGAAGTCGGGTACGCAGTATTTT
CSELHPQGRKSGTQYF
>NA|14|NA|TRBV5-6|TRBJ2-1
TGTGCCAGCAGCCCTCGGACAGGGAGGGTTGAGCAGTTCTTC
CASSPRTGRVEQFF
>NA|15|many|TRBV4-2|TRBJ2-7
TGTGCCAGCAGCCAGGACCATCATTTAACCTCCGAGCAGTACTTC
CASSQDHHLTSEQYF
>TRBD1|13|NA|TRBV29-1|TRBJ1-4
TGCAGCGTTGAGGGACAGTCGAATGAAAAACTGTTTTTT
CSVEGQSNEKLFF
>NA|16|NA|TRBV20-1|TRBJ1-6
TGCAGTGCTAGCTCGGGCAGGGCCTCCTATAATTCACCCCTCCACTTT
CSASSGRASYNSPLHF
>TRBD2|19|few|TRBV12-3/TRBV12-4|TRBJ2-7
TGTGCCAGCAGTCCCGGGACAGGAGGACTAGCGGGAGCTATCTACGAGCAGTACTTC
CASSPGTGGLAGAIYEQYF
>NA|14|NA|TRBV2|TRBJ2-5
TGTGCCAGCAGTGAAGCAGGGTTTTCGGAGACCCAGTACTTC
CASSEAGFSETQYF
>NA|15|NA|TRBV7-2|TRBJ2-5
TGTGCCAGCAGTCGCAACGGGGGCGCAGTGGAGACCCAGTACTTC
CASSRNGGAVETQYF
>NA|15|NA|TRBV10-2|TRBJ1-4
TGCGCCAGCTCGACGGGGCTATCAACTAATGAAAAACTGTTTTTT
CASSTGLSTNEKLFF
>TRBD1|12|NA|TRBV20-1|TRBJ2-1
TGCAGTGCGGTACAGGGGTACAATGAGCAGTTCTTC
CSAVQGYNEQFF